These 30 T cell receptor beta chains share one sample of origin, sequenced in a study of CD4+ T cells in melanoma. Generated by immunoSEQ multiplex PCR, the TCRdb table keeps only in-frame clones and is missing some. The repertoire includes over 100,000 clones, over 80% of them detected once, and 3.3% sits in the top ten. Material for sequencing was peripheral blood. The origin of the receptors is a human donor with melanoma.

The chain couples TRBV4-2 to TRBJ1-6; D possibly corresponds to TRBD1 (5 bases). The germline V gene encodes CDR1 LGHNA and CDR2 YNFKEQ. The CDR3 spans 15 residues. With 0 bases removed from V and 8 bases from J, the gap between germline ends came to 11 bases. The CDR3 loop is CASSQDPGVDSPLHF. The CDR3 DNA reads as TGTGCCAGCAGCCAAGATCCGGGGGTAGATTCACCCCTCCACTTT.

The V call is TRBV6-1, the J call TRBJ2-5; a possible D gene is TRBD1 (6 bases). V lost 3 bases and J 4 bases, leaving 18 bases between the germline ends. The CDR3 totals 16 residues. Germline values: CDR1 MNHNS, CDR2 SASEGT. CDR3 DNA: TGTGCCAGCAGTGACCCGTCTAGGGGGTCGCGAGAGACCCAGTACTTC. Its translation: CASSDPSRGSRETQYF.

The chain recombines TRBV5-5 with TRBJ2-7; D not resolved. V gave up 2 bases and J gave up 3 bases, with 9 bases separating them. Germline CDR1 SGHKS, CDR2 YYEKEE (reference sequence). CDR3 length: 13 amino acids. CDR3: CASSLAKGYEQYF. The CDR3 nucleotides read TGTGCCAGCAGCTTAGCTAAGGGCTACGAGCAGTACTTC.

The V call is TRBV6-6, the J call TRBJ1-1; 8 positions agree with TRBD1. This CDR3 is 13 amino acids long. Germline-derived CDR1 and CDR2 are MNHNY and SVGAGI (reference sequence). Trimming cost V 7 bases and J 10 bases; bases outside gene matches: 11. CDR3 region: CASILPGGGGAFF. The DNA for the CDR3 is TGTGCCAGCATATTACCAGGGGGCGGGGGAGCTTTCTTT.

The rearrangement joins TRBV27 to TRBJ2-6; 8 nucleotides agree with TRBD1. The length of the CDR3 is 16 residues. V dropped 4 bases and J dropped 2; count of bases not matched to a gene: 4. The germline V gene encodes CDR1 MNHEY and CDR2 SMNVEV (reference sequence). The CDR3 here is CASSSRGLTGANVLTF. DNA of the CDR3: TGTGCCAGCAGTTCCAGGGGGCTTACTGGGGCCAACGTCCTGACTTTC.

The rearrangement joins TRBV6-5 to TRBJ1-4, with D hard to call. V was pared by 4 bases and J by 7 bases, with 13 bases between. Germline CDR1 reads MNHEY; CDR2 reads SVGAGI. The CDR3 spans 14 residues. The CDR3 region is CASSSSNDAEKLFF. CDR3 DNA: TGTGCCAGCAGTTCAAGTAACGACGCTGAAAAACTGTTTTTT.

The rearrangement uses TRBV5-1 and TRBJ1-6; D is possibly TRBD1 (5 bases). This CDR3 has 15 residues. The V gene lost 4 bases and the J gene lost 8 bases, with 16 bases spanning the gap. Germline V lookup: CDR1 SGHRS, CDR2 YFSETQ. The CDR3 nucleotides are TGCGCCAGCAGCCAAGAAGGAGGGGCCCATTCACCCCTCCACTTT. Translated, it gives CASSQEGGAHSPLHF.

V usage is TRBV7-6 and J usage is TRBJ2-3; 8 positions match TRBD2. From germline, CDR1 is SGHVS and CDR2 FNYEAQ. Trimming cost V 1 base and J 2 bases; bases outside gene matches: 5. This CDR3 comprises 16 residues. The CDR3, as DNA: TGTGCCAGCAGCTTAGTTGAGCGGGGGTTCACAGATACGCAGTATTTT. Translated, it gives CASSLVERGFTDTQYF.

This rearrangement joins TRBV5-1 to TRBJ2-7; TRBD2 agrees at 11 bases. V shed 2 bases and J 3 bases; nucleotides not matched to a gene: 1. Germline CDR1 is SGHRS and CDR2 is YFSETQ. This CDR3 region has 14 residues. The CDR3 loop reads CASSFGTSGYEQYF. The CDR3 nucleotides read TGCGCCAGCAGCTTCGGGACTAGCGGCTACGAGCAGTACTTC. Full variable domain (outside the CDR3, taken from reference TRBV5-1 and TRBJ2-7): KAGVTQTPRYLIKTRGQQVTLSCSPISGHRSVSWYQQTPGQGLQFLFEYFSETQRNKGNFPGRFSGRQFSNSRSEMNVSTLELGDSALYLCASSFGTSGYEQYFGPGTRLTVT.

The rearrangement joins TRBV28 to TRBJ1-4; no reliable D call. The V gene's germline CDR1 is MDHEN and CDR2 SYDVKM. The ends were cut back, 6 bases at V and 7 bases at J, with 6 bases in the middle. CDR3 size: 11 residues. The CDR3 here is CASRETEKLFF. The CDR3 region has the DNA TGTGCCAGCAGGGAGACTGAAAAACTGTTTTTT.

The genes are TRBV7-6 and TRBJ2-7; tentatively, D is TRBD2 (5 bases). Germline CDR1 is SGHVS and CDR2 is FNYEAQ. The CDR3 extends over 13 amino acids. V was clipped by 5 bases and J by 7 bases, with 15 bases between them. CDR3 nucleotides: TGTGCCAGCAGCCGCTCTATACGGGGAGAGCAGTACTTC. Residues: CASSRSIRGEQYF.

The rearrangement uses TRBV5-1 and TRBJ2-3; D not certain. Per germline, CDR1 SGHRS and CDR2 YFSETQ. The CDR3 covers 13 residues. V lost 5 bases, J lost 2 bases, and 9 bases lay in between. The CDR3 protein is CASRGSDTDTQYF. As DNA, the CDR3 is TGCGCCAGCAGGGGGTCAGACACAGATACGCAGTATTTT.

This clone was observed once. The V gene is TRBV2, the J gene TRBJ2-6; 7 bases match TRBD2. CDR3 length equals 16 residues. Per the germline V gene, CDR1 is SNHLY and CDR2 is FYNNEI. J was trimmed by 4 bases and V by 1 base; bases with no gene match: 4. The CDR3 loop is CASSEVGRAGANVLTF. CDR3 nucleotides: TGTGCCAGCAGTGAAGTAGGGAGGGCCGGGGCCAACGTCCTGACTTTC.

V gene TRBV9 combines with J gene TRBJ2-5, with 7 bases aligning to TRBD1. Losses at the gene ends were 0 bases for V and 4 bases for J; bases not matched to a gene: 3. This CDR3 has 14 amino acids. The germline gives CDR1 SGDLS, CDR2 YYNGEE. CDR3 DNA sequence: TGTGCCAGCAGCGTAGAAAGGACAGGAGAGACCCAGTACTTC. It translates to CASSVERTGETQYF.

This chain joins TRBV30 and TRBJ1-2; D might be TRBD1 (5 bases). Germline V CDR1 and CDR2: GTSNPN, SVGIG (reference sequence). The CDR3 loop spans 13 amino acids. Trimming pared 1 base from V and 4 bases from J, leaving 10 bases between. The CDR3 DNA is TGTGCCTGGAGTGCGGACACATCCTATGGCTACACCTTC. Amino acid sequence: CAWSADTSYGYTF.

The CDR3 spells CASSRGRSAFF. CDR3 sequence (DNA): TGTGCCAGCAGTCGAGGGAGGAGTGCTTTCTTT. The V and J genes are TRBV2 and TRBJ1-1; no definite D call. This CDR3 has 11 residues. The germline gives CDR1 SNHLY, CDR2 FYNNEI. The V and J ends lost 5 bases and 11 bases respectively, with 12 bases between them.

The rearrangement links TRBV30 to TRBJ2-2; TRBD2 matches at 8 bases. This CDR3 is 15 amino acids long. V lost 0 bases to trimming and J lost 4 bases; unmatched junction nucleotides: 4. In germline, CDR1 is GTSNPN, CDR2 SVGIG (reference sequence). The chain's CDR3 is CAWSVGLVSTGELFF. CDR3 nucleotide sequence: TGTGCCTGGAGTGTGGGACTAGTATCCACCGGGGAGCTGTTTTTT.

This clone showed up just a few times. V is TRBV18 and J is TRBJ2-7; tentative D call: TRBD1 (6 bases). Germline loops: CDR1 KGHSH, CDR2 LQKENI. V lost 2 bases to trimming and J lost 0 bases, with 8 bases between them. CDR3 length: 14 amino acids. Here the CDR3 reads CASSPDRNSYEQYF. The CDR3 bases are TGTGCCAGCTCACCAGACAGGAACTCCTACGAGCAGTACTTC.

The CDR3 DNA reads TGTGCCAGCAGCACCGGACAGGGTTCCTACGAGCAGTACTTC. This sequence encodes CASSTGQGSYEQYF. This chain joins TRBV9 and TRBJ2-7, with 8 bases fitting TRBD1. This CDR3 is 14 amino acids long. V lost 4 bases and J lost 1; bases outside the gene matches: 4. Per the germline V gene, CDR1 is SGDLS and CDR2 is YYNGEE.

This clone has a single count. This chain connects TRBV4-3 to TRBJ1-2, with D tentatively TRBD1 (6 bases). Trimming shortened V by 0 bases and J by 3 bases, and 14 bases separated the two germline ends. The CDR3 is made up of 16 amino acids. The germline V gene has CDR1 LGHNA and CDR2 YSLEER. CDR3 in DNA: TGCGCCAGCAGCCAAGATTTTCAGGGGTCGGACTATGGCTACACCTTC. Translating gives CASSQDFQGSDYGYTF.

This chain connects TRBV5-1 to TRBJ2-3; D might be TRBD1 (6 bases). In germline, CDR1 is SGHRS, CDR2 YFSETQ. V was cut by 3 bases and J by 4 bases, with 18 bases left in between. CDR3 size: 16 residues. The chain's CDR3 is CASSSPGRGSSDTQYF. In DNA form, the CDR3 reads TGCGCCAGCAGCTCTCCTGGCAGGGGATCGTCAGATACGCAGTATTTT. The whole variable domain, remainder taken from reference TRBV5-1 and TRBJ2-3, is KAGVTQTPRYLIKTRGQQVTLSCSPISGHRSVSWYQQTPGQGLQFLFEYFSETQRNKGNFPGRFSGRQFSNSRSEMNVSTLELGDSALYLCASSSPGRGSSDTQYFGPGTRLTVL.

The V call is TRBV7-9, the J call TRBJ2-6; the match to TRBD1 covers 8 bases. J was trimmed by 4 bases and V by 3 bases; bases with no gene match: 2. Germline-derived CDR1 and CDR2 are SEHNR and FQNEAQ (reference sequence). This CDR3 is 15 amino acids long. The CDR3 loop reads CASSFWDRGANVLTF. The CDR3, as DNA: TGTGCCAGCAGCTTCTGGGACAGGGGGGCCAACGTCCTGACTTTC.

The gene calls are TRBV7-2 and TRBJ1-2; 11 positions agree with TRBD1. Germline V gene data show CDR1 as SGHTA and CDR2 as FQGNSA. J lost 9 bases, V lost 3 bases, and 6 bases had no gene match. The CDR3 has 14 amino acids. The CDR3 region is CASSLPGQGARYTF. The DNA of the CDR3 is TGTGCCAGCAGCTTGCCAGGACAGGGGGCGCGCTACACCTTC.

CDR3 protein: CASSEWGQDNEQFF. The CDR3 DNA follows: TGTGCCAGCAGTGAATGGGGACAGGACAATGAGCAGTTCTTC. This rearrangement joins TRBV25-1 to TRBJ2-1, with 8 positions matching TRBD1. V was pared by 1 base and J by 5 bases, with 1 base of the junction left unmatched. This CDR3 has 14 amino acids. Germline CDR1 is MGHDK and CDR2 is SYGVNS.

This clone turned up a few times. The chain carries TRBV7-8 and TRBJ1-6; 7 nucleotides agree with TRBD1. Germline CDR1 is SGHVS and CDR2 is FQNEAQ. V shed 5 bases and J 8 bases; nucleotides not matched to a gene: 6. This CDR3 has 14 amino acids. The CDR3 bases are TGTGCCAGCAGCGCGACAGGGAGAGATTCACCCCTCCACTTT. This sequence encodes CASSATGRDSPLHF.

This chain links TRBV28 with TRBJ2-7; D assignment may be TRBD1 or TRBD2 (5 bases each). Germline CDR1 reads MDHEN; CDR2 reads SYDVKM. Trimming removed 3 bases at V and 2 bases at J, with 8 bases between. This CDR3 comprises 13 residues. The CDR3 region has the DNA TGTGCCAGCAGTTTGAGGGGTCCCTACGAGCAGTACTTC. Its translation: CASSLRGPYEQYF.

The J gene is TRBJ2-2, the V gene TRBV2; TRBD2 matches at 9 bases. CDR3 size: 14 residues. Trimming removed 7 bases from V and 6 bases from J; junction bases left unmatched: 6. Germline V gene data show CDR1 as SNHLY and CDR2 as FYNNEI. CDR3 nucleotides: TGTGCCAGCACCCTAGCGGGAAGCGCCGGGGAGCTGTTTTTT. It is translated as CASTLAGSAGELFF. The variable domain in full, with the rest retrieved from reference TRBV2 and TRBJ2-2, is EPEVTQTPSHQVTQMGQEVILRCVPISNHLYFYWYRQILGQKVEFLVSFYNNEISEKSEIFDDQFSVERPDGSNFTLKIRSTKLEDSAMYFCASTLAGSAGELFFGEGSRLTVL.

V gene TRBV11-3 combines with J gene TRBJ2-1; 9 nucleotides line up with TRBD2. V lost 3 bases, J lost 12 bases, and 9 bases stayed unmatched. The CDR3 has 14 amino acids. Germline values: CDR1 SGHNT, CDR2 YENEEA. For the CDR3, the DNA is TGTGCCAGCAGCTTGGGTAGCGGGAGTTATGGGCAGTTCTTC. Its protein is CASSLGSGSYGQFF.

The chain joins TRBV5-1 to TRBJ1-1; 7 bases map to TRBD1. This CDR3 region has 14 residues. J gave up 3 bases and V 4 bases, and 6 bases lay outside the gene matches. Germline CDR1 is SGHRS and CDR2 is YFSETQ. DNA for the CDR3: TGCGCCAGCAGCGAGCCGGGACAGCACACTGAAGCTTTCTTT. Its protein is CASSEPGQHTEAFF.

The chain links TRBV11-2 to TRBJ2-7; D ambiguous. V dropped 2 bases and J dropped 5 bases, with 13 bases sitting between them. Germline CDR1 is SGHAT and CDR2 is FQNNGV. The CDR3 length is 14 residues. CDR3 in DNA: TGTGCCAGCAGCTTACGGAACGGAGAAGACGAGCAGTACTTC. Translated: CASSLRNGEDEQYF.